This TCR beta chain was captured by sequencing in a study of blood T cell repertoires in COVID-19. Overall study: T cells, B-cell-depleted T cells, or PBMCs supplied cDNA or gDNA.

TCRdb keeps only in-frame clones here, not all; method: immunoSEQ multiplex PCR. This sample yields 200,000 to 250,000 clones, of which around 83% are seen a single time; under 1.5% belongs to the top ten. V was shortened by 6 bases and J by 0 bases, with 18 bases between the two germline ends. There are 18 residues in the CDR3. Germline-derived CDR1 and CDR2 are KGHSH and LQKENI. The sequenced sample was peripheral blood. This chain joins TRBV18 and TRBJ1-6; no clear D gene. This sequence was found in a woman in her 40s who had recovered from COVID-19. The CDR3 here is CASSPLSFSGSYNSPLHF. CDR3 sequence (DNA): TGTGCCAGCTCCCCCCTAAGTTTTAGCGGCTCCTATAATTCACCCCTCCACTTT.